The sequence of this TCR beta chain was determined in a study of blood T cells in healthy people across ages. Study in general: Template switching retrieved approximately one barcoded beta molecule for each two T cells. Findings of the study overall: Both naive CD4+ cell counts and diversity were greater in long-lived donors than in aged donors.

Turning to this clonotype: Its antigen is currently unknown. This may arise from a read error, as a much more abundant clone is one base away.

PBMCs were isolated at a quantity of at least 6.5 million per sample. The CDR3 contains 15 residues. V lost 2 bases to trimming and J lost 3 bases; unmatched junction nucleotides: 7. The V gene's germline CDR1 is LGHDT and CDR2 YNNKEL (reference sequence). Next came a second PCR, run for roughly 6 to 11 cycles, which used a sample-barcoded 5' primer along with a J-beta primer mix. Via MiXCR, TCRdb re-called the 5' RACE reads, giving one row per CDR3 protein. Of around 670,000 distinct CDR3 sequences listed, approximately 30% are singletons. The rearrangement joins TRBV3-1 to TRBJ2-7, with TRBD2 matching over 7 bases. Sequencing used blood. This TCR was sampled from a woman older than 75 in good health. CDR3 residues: CASSQNGGGYYEQYF. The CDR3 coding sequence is TGTGCCAGCAGCCAAAATGGGGGAGGGTACTACGAGCAGTACTTC.